A single sample is the source of the 32 T cell receptor beta chains below, sequenced in a study of blood T cell repertoires in COVID-19. The data were produced by immunoSEQ multiplex PCR, yet TCRdb's version contains in-frame clones alone and is incomplete. The profile shows roughly 320,000 clones, about 90% of them singletons. Sequences were obtained from peripheral blood. These receptors originate from a woman aged 45 to 65 with COVID-19, enrolled during active disease.

The chain links TRBV5-4 to TRBJ2-2; weak D call: TRBD2 (5 bases). This CDR3 spans 15 amino acids. The germline gives CDR1 SGHNT, CDR2 YYREEE (reference sequence). Trimming removed 3 bases at V and 4 bases at J, with 13 bases between. The CDR3 loop is CASSSPGRATGELFF. The CDR3 nucleotides are TGTGCCAGCAGCTCCCCTGGGCGGGCCACCGGGGAGCTGTTTTTT.

The rearrangement uses TRBV7-9 and TRBJ1-5, with unresolved D. V shed 2 bases and J shed 5 bases, with 7 bases lying between them. In germline, CDR1 is SEHNR, CDR2 FQNEAQ (reference sequence). The CDR3 covers 13 residues. CDR3 residues: CASSLTEDQPQHF. The CDR3 DNA reads as TGTGCCAGCAGCTTAACTGAGGATCAGCCCCAGCATTTT.

The gene calls are TRBV13 and TRBJ2-1; 7 bases fit TRBD1. The CDR3 runs 15 residues. Unmatched junction bases numbered 11, after V lost 4 bases and J lost 8 bases. The germline CDR1 and CDR2 sequences are PRHDT and FYEKMQ (reference sequence). For the CDR3, the DNA is TGTGCCAGCAGCTCCAGGGGGAACTACTTGGATGAGCAGTTCTTC. Encoded protein: CASSSRGNYLDEQFF.

V usage is TRBV10-1 and J usage is TRBJ1-3; a possible D gene is TRBD1 (5 bases). The CDR3 runs 13 residues. Germline V lookup: CDR1 WNHNN, CDR2 SYGVQD (reference sequence). V was clipped by 8 bases and J by 4 bases, with 12 bases between them. Here the CDR3 reads CASGTAKGNTIYF. In DNA form, the CDR3 reads TGCGCCAGCGGGACTGCGAAGGGAAACACCATATATTTT.

V gene TRBV29-1 combines with J gene TRBJ1-1; 7 bases line up with TRBD1. In germline, CDR1 is SQVTM, CDR2 ANQGSEA. V shed 1 base and J 10 bases; nucleotides not matched to a gene: 9. This CDR3 is built from 13 residues. The CDR3 loop reads CSVEVGQAGLAFF. The CDR3 nucleotides read TGCAGCGTTGAAGTCGGACAGGCCGGTTTAGCTTTCTTT.

J is TRBJ2-7 and V is TRBV19, with D tentatively TRBD1 (6 bases). CDR3 size: 13 residues. The V gene's germline CDR1 is LNHDA and CDR2 SQIVND (reference sequence). With 6 bases removed from V and 3 bases from J, the gap between germline ends came to 12 bases. The CDR3 DNA is TGTGCCAGTAGAGGACAGTTGGGCTACGAGCAGTACTTC. It translates to CASRGQLGYEQYF.

The chain links TRBV27 to TRBJ2-1, with 9 bases that match TRBD2. Per germline, CDR1 MNHEY and CDR2 SMNVEV (reference sequence). Unmatched junction bases numbered 4, after V lost 2 bases and J lost 5 bases. The CDR3 is 15 residues long. The DNA of the CDR3 is TGTGCCAGCAGTTTAGCGGGAGGGCCGAACAATGAGCAGTTCTTC. It encodes CASSLAGGPNNEQFF.

The V call is TRBV7-2, the J call TRBJ1-2; maybe TRBD1 (5 bases). Trimming took 5 bases from V and 5 from J, leaving 15 bases between them. The CDR3 loop spans 14 amino acids. In germline, CDR1 is SGHTA, CDR2 FQGNSA. CDR3 in amino acids: CASSGWVGGYGYTF. The CDR3 bases are TGTGCCAGCAGCGGCTGGGTTGGGGGGTATGGCTACACCTTC.

The count of this clone is one. V gene TRBV5-4 combines with J gene TRBJ2-7; D call uncertain. Germline CDR1 SGHNT, CDR2 YYREEE (reference sequence). V was trimmed by 7 bases and J by 7 bases, leaving 12 bases between them. CDR3 length: 11 residues. CDR3 region: CASGPLGEQYF. Here the CDR3 DNA reads TGTGCCAGCGGGCCCCTTGGGGAGCAGTACTTC.

The chain carries TRBV11-3 and TRBJ2-3; TRBD2 might be the D (5 bases). This CDR3 comprises 15 residues. Germline V gene lookup returns CDR1 SGHNT and CDR2 YENEEA. Trimming removed 1 base at V and 3 bases at J, with 11 bases between. Here the CDR3 reads CASSLGGSWTDTQYF. In nucleotides, the CDR3 is TGTGCCAGCAGCTTAGGAGGGAGTTGGACAGATACGCAGTATTTT. The variable domain in full, completed from reference TRBV11-3 and TRBJ2-3, reads EAGVVQSPRYKIIEKKQPVAFWCNPISGHNTLYWYLQNLGQGPELLIRYENEEAVDDSQLPKDRFSAERLKGVDSTLKIQPAELGDSAVYLCASSLGGSWTDTQYFGPGTRLTVL.

The chain joins TRBV24-1 to TRBJ2-2, with D uncertain. V was pared by 5 bases and J by 4 bases, with 10 bases between. The CDR3 is made up of 14 amino acids. Germline assignment: CDR1 KGHDR and CDR2 SFDVKD. CDR3 sequence: CATSALRSTGELFF. For the CDR3, the DNA is TGTGCCACCAGTGCCCTGCGTAGCACCGGGGAGCTGTTTTTT.

The rearrangement links TRBV18 to TRBJ1-3, with 10 positions matching TRBD1. Germline CDR1 and CDR2: KGHSH and LQKENI. Germline trimming cut 6 bases from V and 6 bases from J; bases unmatched to any gene: 5. The CDR3 is 14 residues long. The chain's CDR3 is CASSTTGGENTIYF. For the CDR3, the DNA is TGTGCCAGCTCCACGACAGGGGGCGAAAACACCATATATTTT.

The table lists this clone with a few counts. J is TRBJ2-2 and V is TRBV12-3 or TRBV12-4; D ambiguous. This CDR3 contains 11 residues. V was clipped by 9 bases and J by 5 bases, with 7 bases between them. CDR3: CASEWTGELFF. The CDR3 nucleotides read TGTGCCAGTGAGTGGACCGGGGAGCTGTTTTTT.

The chain recombines TRBV7-6 with TRBJ2-5; D gene unclear. The germline V and J ends were trimmed by 5 bases and 2 bases, with 3 bases remaining between them. Per the germline V gene, CDR1 is SGHVS and CDR2 is FNYEAQ. The length of the CDR3 is 11 residues. In DNA form, the CDR3 reads TGTGCCAGCAGCCGTCAAGAGACCCAGTACTTC. Its protein product is CASSRQETQYF.

This chain connects TRBV30 to TRBJ1-6; perhaps TRBD1 as D (6 bases). V lost 2 bases and J lost 7, with 12 bases in between. Germline loops: CDR1 GTSNPN, CDR2 SVGIG (reference sequence). The CDR3 is 14 amino acids. CDR3 protein: CAWSLGQTNSPLHF. The CDR3 bases are TGTGCCTGGAGTCTTGGACAGACGAATTCACCCCTCCACTTT.

The chain is built from TRBV7-9 and TRBJ2-3, with 8 nucleotides matching TRBD2. Germline lookup yields CDR1 SEHNR and CDR2 FQNEAQ (reference sequence). The CDR3 totals 15 residues. V lost 5 bases and J lost 6; bases outside the gene matches: 10. The CDR3 DNA is TGTGCCAGCAGCCCGGGAGGGGCAGGGAAGGATACGCAGTATTTT. As protein: CASSPGGAGKDTQYF. The full variable domain, with the rest looked up from reference TRBV7-9 and TRBJ2-3, is DTGVSQNPRHKITKRGQNVTFRCDPISEHNRLYWYRQTLGQGPEFLTYFQNEAQLEKSRLLSDRFSAERPKGSFSTLEIQRTEQGDSAMYLCASSPGGAGKDTQYFGPGTRLTVL.

The count of this clone is one. This sequence joins TRBV11-2 and TRBJ2-7, with TRBD1 identical over 7 bases. The V gene end was trimmed by 0 bases and the J gene end by 5 bases; junction bases not matched to a gene: 10. The CDR3 spans 16 residues. CDR1 and CDR2 (germline): SGHAT, FQNNGV. DNA for the CDR3: TGTGCCAGCAGCTTAGAGGGGGCCAAGCAGGGGGACGAGCAGTACTTC. Protein sequence: CASSLEGAKQGDEQYF.

This clone appeared once. The genes are TRBV11-2 and TRBJ2-2; 7 nucleotides align to TRBD2. In germline, CDR1 is SGHAT, CDR2 FQNNGV. The CDR3 length is 16 residues. The V gene end was trimmed by 1 base and the J gene end by 4 bases; junction bases not matched to a gene: 6. CDR3 amino acids: CASSLAAGVPTGELFF. In nucleotides, the CDR3 is TGTGCCAGCAGCTTAGCCGCGGGAGTACCCACCGGGGAGCTGTTTTTT.

The chain employs TRBV24-1 and TRBJ2-5; D call uncertain. CDR3 size: 13 residues. Germline V gives CDR1 KGHDR, CDR2 SFDVKD. The V end lost 3 bases, the J end lost 7 bases, and 11 bases lay between the germline ends. The chain's CDR3 is CATSDPPTGTQYF. The CDR3 DNA follows: TGTGCCACCAGTGATCCCCCCACCGGGACCCAGTACTTC.

V usage is TRBV27 and J usage is TRBJ1-5, with D perhaps matching TRBD1 (5 bases). The length of the CDR3 is 14 residues. The V gene lost 0 bases and the J gene lost 4 bases, with 7 bases spanning the gap. Germline V gene data show CDR1 as MNHEY and CDR2 as SMNVEV (reference sequence). CDR3 region: CASSLSGVNQPQHF. The CDR3 DNA sequence: TGTGCCAGCAGTTTATCAGGGGTGAATCAGCCCCAGCATTTT.

The J gene is TRBJ1-4, the V gene TRBV18; maybe TRBD1 (5 bases). V was cut by 1 base and J by 0 bases, with 6 bases left in between. This CDR3 has 15 residues. Germline V gives CDR1 KGHSH, CDR2 LQKENI. The CDR3: CASSPQGATNEKLFF. The CDR3 nucleotides read TGTGCCAGCTCACCACAAGGGGCAACTAATGAAAAACTGTTTTTT.

V gene TRBV28 combines with J gene TRBJ1-1; weak D call: TRBD1 (6 bases). Germline assignment: CDR1 MDHEN and CDR2 SYDVKM. This CDR3 has 14 amino acids. The V gene lost 4 bases and the J gene lost 3 bases, with 12 bases spanning the gap. Here the CDR3 reads CASSSVDSHTEAFF. The CDR3 coding sequence is TGTGCCAGCAGTTCGGTGGACAGCCACACTGAAGCTTTCTTT.

This clone was observed a single time. The chain couples TRBV5-1 to TRBJ2-7; TRBD2 aligns across 15 bases. CDR3 length equals 18 residues. The V segment lost 4 bases and the J segment 5 bases; nucleotides outside the gene matches: 13. The V gene's germline CDR1 is SGHRS and CDR2 YFSETQ. CDR3: CASSIGLAGGPGVHEQYF. The CDR3 nucleotides are TGCGCCAGCAGCATTGGACTAGCGGGAGGGCCGGGGGTCCACGAGCAGTACTTC.

This sequence joins TRBV7-3 and TRBJ2-1; D possibly corresponds to TRBD2 (7 bases). V dropped 2 bases and J dropped 6 bases, with 14 bases sitting between them. Germline values: CDR1 SGHTA, CDR2 FQGTGA. The CDR3 runs 15 residues. The DNA of the CDR3 is TGTGCCAGCAGCTTAGGGGGGGCACCCCTCAATGAGCAGTTCTTC. Amino acids: CASSLGGAPLNEQFF. Drawing the rest from reference TRBV7-3 and TRBJ2-1, the complete variable domain is GAGVSQTPSNKVTEKGKYVELRCDPISGHTALYWYRQSLGQGPEFLIYFQGTGAADDSGLPNDRFFAVRPEGSVSTLKIQRTERGDSAVYLCASSLGGAPLNEQFFGPGTRLTVL.

This chain uses TRBV11-3 with TRBJ2-1; a possible D gene is TRBD2 (6 bases). The CDR3 is 15 residues long. The V end lost 3 bases, the J end lost 1 base, and 10 bases lay between the germline ends. CDR1 is SGHNT, CDR2 YENEEA, per germline. CDR3 bases: TGTGCCAGCAGCTTTGGAGGGTGGTCCTACAATGAGCAGTTCTTC. Protein: CASSFGGWSYNEQFF. Together with reference TRBV11-3 and TRBJ2-1, the CDR3 gives the full variable domain: EAGVVQSPRYKIIEKKQPVAFWCNPISGHNTLYWYLQNLGQGPELLIRYENEEAVDDSQLPKDRFSAERLKGVDSTLKIQPAELGDSAVYLCASSFGGWSYNEQFFGPGTRLTVL.

J is TRBJ1-1 and V is TRBV19; D gene ambiguous. Germline CDR1 reads LNHDA; CDR2 reads SQIVND (reference sequence). Deletions cut 5 bases from V and 1 base from J, with 17 bases between. The CDR3 contains 16 residues. The CDR3 DNA is TGTGCCAGTAGTTACGACCCCGAGACGGGGAACACTGAAGCTTTCTTT. It translates to CASSYDPETGNTEAFF.

This chain joins TRBV24-1 and TRBJ2-1; 9 bases align to TRBD2. Germline-derived CDR1 and CDR2 are KGHDR and SFDVKD. Trimming at V came to 4 bases and at J to 5 bases, leaving 8 bases not matched to a gene. The CDR3 covers 16 residues. The CDR3 DNA follows: TGTGCCACCAGTGACCCGCGACTAGCGGTAAACAATGAGCAGTTCTTC. It specifies CATSDPRLAVNNEQFF.

The CDR3 sequence is CASSDRQGARANYGYTF. Written as DNA, the CDR3 is TGTGCCAGTAGTGATAGACAGGGGGCACGGGCTAACTATGGCTACACCTTC. This rearrangement joins TRBV19 to TRBJ1-2, with 10 bases that match TRBD1. The germline CDR1 and CDR2 sequences are LNHDA and SQIVND (reference sequence). The CDR3 contains 17 residues. V was clipped by 5 bases and J by 0 bases; unmatched bases: 9.

This sequence joins TRBV7-2 and TRBJ1-1; no clear D gene. The germline V gene has CDR1 SGHTA and CDR2 FQGNSA. The CDR3 length is 14 residues. Trimming removed 1 base from V and 3 bases from J, with 9 bases in between. For the CDR3, the DNA is TGTGCCAGCAGCTTAGTCGTGGGCTACACTGAAGCTTTCTTT. Its protein product is CASSLVVGYTEAFF.

For this clone: The missing conserved phenylalanine or tryptophan at the end of this CDR3 makes a read error likely. It is unclear where the CDR3 begins or ends on the DNA, so no DNA is shown, and the CDR3 is as TCRdb lists it. The chain employs TRBV5-6 and TRBJ1-2; the table names TRBD1, a call not compared with the DNA. Both ends counted, the CDR3 spans 12 residues. Germline CDR1 reads SGHDT; CDR2 reads YYEEEE. CDR3 region: CASSLALAVADI.

This clone was detected only once. The CDR3 loop reads CASSGEIRGNTEAFF. The CDR3 DNA is TGTGCCAGCAGCGGAGAGATTAGGGGTAACACTGAAGCTTTCTTT. The V call is TRBV9, the J call TRBJ1-1, with D tentatively TRBD1 (5 bases). The CDR3 covers 15 residues. V dropped 3 bases and J dropped 2 bases, with 14 bases sitting between them. The germline V gene encodes CDR1 SGDLS and CDR2 YYNGEE.

V is TRBV2 and J is TRBJ2-2; 13 bases align to TRBD2. The CDR3 spans 18 residues. CDR1 is SNHLY, CDR2 FYNNEI, per germline. The V and J ends lost 6 bases and 2 bases, in that order; junction bases with no gene match: 9. CDR3: CASRRTGGLAGNTGELFF. DNA of the CDR3: TGTGCCAGCAGGAGGACAGGGGGACTAGCGGGAAACACCGGGGAGCTGTTTTTT.